Presented here are 2 T cell receptor beta chains from one specimen sequenced in a study of cytomegalovirus exposure and HLA in healthy donors. Vbeta (60) and Jbeta (13) primers were used in the PCR. Assay: immunoSEQ multiplex PCR; the TCRdb copy retains only in-frame clones and omits some. The sample carries 100,000 or so clones, 73% recorded once. Sample: PBMCs. The source is a man aged 40-49 years in good health and CMV-seronegative.

V is TRBV5-4 and J is TRBJ1-2, with TRBD1 as a possible D gene (6 bases). The CDR3 loop spans 15 amino acids. V lost 6 bases to trimming and J lost 3 bases, with 18 bases between them. Germline V gives CDR1 SGHNT, CDR2 YYREEE (reference sequence). The DNA of the CDR3 is TGTGCCAGCACCCTCGGGCAGGGGCTGTACTATGGCTACACCTTC. Its protein is CASTLGQGLYYGYTF.

This clone was found once. The CDR3 reads CASRIQGANEKLFF. The CDR3 DNA reads TGTGCCAGCAGAATACAGGGGGCGAATGAAAAACTGTTTTTT. The chain employs TRBV2 and TRBJ1-4, with TRBD1 matching over 9 bases. The trim removed 6 bases at V and 5 bases at J, leaving 4 bases unmatched. This CDR3 has 14 residues. The germline V gene encodes CDR1 SNHLY and CDR2 FYNNEI.